This T cell receptor beta chain was recovered during a study of preoperative IRX-2 immunotherapy in early breast cancer. This CDR3 is 14 amino acids long. The germline V gene encodes CDR1 MNHGY and CDR2 SAAAGT. Trimming took 10 bases from V and 0 from J; bases not matched to a gene: 8. Noted treatment: preoperative locoregional IRX-2 cytokine immunotherapy. Samples came from a phase Ib trial of preoperative locoregional IRX-2 cytokine immunotherapy. Sequenced by immunoSEQ multiplex PCR; TCRdb stores in-frame clones only, minus some. The data show approximately 38,000 clones, roughly 82% seen once. This clone is classed as medium-sized.

This sequence originates from a human donor with breast cancer. The chain links TRBV6-8 to TRBJ2-7; 8 bases agree with TRBD1. This material consisted of lymph node tissue, taken after IRX-2 immunotherapy. DNA for the CDR3: TGTGCCATCAGGGGGACAGGCAGCTCCTACGAGCAGTACTTC. Translated, it gives CAIRGTGSSYEQYF.